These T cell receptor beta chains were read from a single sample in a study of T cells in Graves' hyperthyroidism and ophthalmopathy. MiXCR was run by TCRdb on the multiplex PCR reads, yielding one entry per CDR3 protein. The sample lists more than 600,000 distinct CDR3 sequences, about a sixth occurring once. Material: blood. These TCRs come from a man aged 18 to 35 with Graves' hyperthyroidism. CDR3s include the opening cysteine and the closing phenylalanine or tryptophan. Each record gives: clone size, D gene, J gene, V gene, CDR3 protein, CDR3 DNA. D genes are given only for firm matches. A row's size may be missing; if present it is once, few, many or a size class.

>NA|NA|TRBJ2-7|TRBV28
CASSPNLSPYEQYF
TGTGCCAGCAGTCCCAACCTGAGTCCCTACGAGCAGTACTTC
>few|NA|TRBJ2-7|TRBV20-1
CSASGDTSYEQYF
TGCAGTGCTAGTGGAGACACCTCCTACGAGCAGTACTTC
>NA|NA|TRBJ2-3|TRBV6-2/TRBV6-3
CASSYSKGNTQYF
TGTGCCAGCAGTTACTCGAAGGGGAATACGCAGTATTTT
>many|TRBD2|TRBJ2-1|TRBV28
CASSLRGRVHEQFF
TGTGCCAGCAGTTTACGAGGGAGGGTCCATGAGCAGTTCTTC
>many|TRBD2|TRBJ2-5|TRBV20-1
CSARSGRGETQYF
TGCAGTGCTAGAAGTGGGAGGGGTGAGACCCAGTACTTC
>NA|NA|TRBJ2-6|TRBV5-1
CASSQNSGANVLTF
TGCGCCAGCAGTCAAAACTCTGGGGCCAACGTCCTGACTTTC
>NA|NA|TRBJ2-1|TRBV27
CASSLWARGQDEQFF
TGTGCCAGCAGTTTATGGGCTCGAGGGCAGGATGAGCAGTTCTTC
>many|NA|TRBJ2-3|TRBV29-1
CSVVSGVHTDTQYF
TGCAGCGTTGTCTCCGGGGTCCACACAGATACGCAGTATTTT
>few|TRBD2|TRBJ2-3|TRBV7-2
CASSLAHIGYSGRMNTQYF
TGTGCCAGCAGCTTAGCTCATATCGGATATAGCGGGAGAATGAATACGCAGTATTTT
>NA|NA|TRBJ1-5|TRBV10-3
CAISEFLGGNQPQHF
TGTGCCATCAGTGAATTCCTCGGGGGCAATCAGCCCCAGCATTTT
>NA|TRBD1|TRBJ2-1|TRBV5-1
CASSFLGDRGPNEQFF
TGCGCCAGCAGCTTCCTAGGGGACAGGGGTCCCAATGAGCAGTTCTTC
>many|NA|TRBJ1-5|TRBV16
CASSQLQGPGPQHF
TGTGCCAGCAGCCAACTGCAGGGCCCAGGGCCCCAGCATTTT
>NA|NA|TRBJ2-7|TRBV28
CASTSSGGSDYEQYF
TGTGCCAGCACTTCGTCGGGGGGCAGTGACTACGAGCAGTACTTC
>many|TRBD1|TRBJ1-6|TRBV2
CASSRGQGNNSPLHF
TGTGCCAGCAGTCGAGGACAGGGGAATAATTCACCCCTCCACTTT
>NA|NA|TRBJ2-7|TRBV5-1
CASSPRPGGSYEQYF
TGCGCCAGCAGCCCCCGCCCGGGCGGGTCCTACGAGCAGTACTTC
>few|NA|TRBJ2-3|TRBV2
CASSEEFQVADTQYF
TGTGCCAGCAGTGAAGAATTCCAGGTGGCAGATACGCAGTATTTT
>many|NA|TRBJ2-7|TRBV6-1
CASSHPLYEQYF
TGTGCCAGCAGTCACCCTTTGTACGAGCAGTACTTC
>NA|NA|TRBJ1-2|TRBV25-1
CASSDALGRERGYTF
TGTGCCAGCAGTGACGCTCTCGGCAGGGAACGGGGCTACACCTTC
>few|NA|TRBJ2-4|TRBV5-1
CASSFPEGMEENIQYF
TGCGCCAGCAGCTTTCCGGAGGGAATGGAGGAAAACATTCAGTACTTC
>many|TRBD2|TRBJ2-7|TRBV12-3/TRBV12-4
CASSLGGSSLEQYF
TGTGCCAGCAGTTTGGGCGGGAGCAGTCTGGAGCAGTACTTC
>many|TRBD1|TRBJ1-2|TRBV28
CASSFSRGRVYGYTF
TGTGCCAGCAGTTTTTCGAGGGGGCGGGTCTATGGCTACACCTTC
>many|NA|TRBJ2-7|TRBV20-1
CSARDDEGVYEQYF
TGCAGTGCTAGAGATGATGAGGGCGTCTACGAGCAGTACTTC
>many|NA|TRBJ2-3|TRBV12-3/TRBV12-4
CASSLRRGGPTDTQYF
TGTGCCAGCAGTTTAAGGAGGGGGGGACCCACAGATACGCAGTATTTT
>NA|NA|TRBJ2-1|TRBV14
CASSQDLRRSSYNEQFF
TGTGCCAGCAGCCAAGATCTTAGGAGGAGCTCCTACAATGAGCAGTTCTTC
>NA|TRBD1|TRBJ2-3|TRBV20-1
CSAPGTGTDTQYF
TGCAGTGCCCCCGGGACAGGGACAGATACGCAGTATTTT
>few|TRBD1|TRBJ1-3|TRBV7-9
CASSLGGTVDSGNTIYF
TGTGCCAGCAGCTTAGGTGGGACAGTCGACTCTGGAAACACCATATATTTT
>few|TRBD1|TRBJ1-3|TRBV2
CASSGGQFSGNTIYF
TGTGCCAGCAGTGGGGGACAGTTCTCTGGAAACACCATATATTTT
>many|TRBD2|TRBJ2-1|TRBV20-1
CSARTGTSGIGEQFF
TGCAGTGCTAGGACCGGGACTAGCGGGATCGGTGAGCAGTTCTTC
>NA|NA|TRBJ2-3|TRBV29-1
CSVEERGRVGDTQYF
TGCAGCGTTGAAGAGCGGGGGCGGGTCGGAGATACGCAGTATTTT
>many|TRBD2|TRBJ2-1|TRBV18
CASSRTASGYNEQFF
TGTGCCAGCTCTCGAACGGCTAGCGGATACAATGAGCAGTTCTTC
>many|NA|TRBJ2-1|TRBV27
CASSPGGGGLDEQFF
TGTGCCAGCAGCCCAGGGGGCGGGGGCCTCGATGAGCAGTTCTTC
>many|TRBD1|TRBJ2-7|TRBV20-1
CSATDRGSYEQYF
TGCAGTGCTACCGACAGGGGGTCCTACGAGCAGTACTTC
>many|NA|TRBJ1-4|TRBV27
CASSSLLAHDEKLFF
TGTGCCAGCAGTTCCCTTTTGGCCCACGATGAAAAACTGTTTTTT
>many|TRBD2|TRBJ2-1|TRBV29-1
CSGQGLAGDKEQFF
TGCAGCGGGCAGGGACTAGCGGGAGACAAAGAGCAGTTCTTC
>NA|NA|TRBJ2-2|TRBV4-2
CASSQEGASTGELFF
TGTGCCAGCAGCCAAGAGGGAGCTAGCACCGGGGAGCTGTTTTTT
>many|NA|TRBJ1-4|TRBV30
CAWSVGGLGEKLFF
TGTGCCTGGAGTGTAGGAGGGTTGGGTGAAAAACTGTTTTTT
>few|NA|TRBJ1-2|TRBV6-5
CASSYSPYRIGEDNYGYTF
TGTGCCAGCAGTTACTCCCCTTACAGGATTGGGGAAGATAACTATGGCTACACCTTC
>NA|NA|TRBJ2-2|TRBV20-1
CSARRGSRTGELFF
TGCAGTGCTCGAAGGGGGAGTAGGACCGGGGAGCTGTTTTTT
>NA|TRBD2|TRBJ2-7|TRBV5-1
CASSLLSGKTEGEQYF
TGCGCCAGCTCCTTACTGAGCGGGAAGACTGAGGGCGAGCAGTACTTC
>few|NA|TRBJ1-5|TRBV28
CASSLRQTYQPQHF
TGTGCCAGCAGTTTACGACAGACATATCAGCCCCAGCATTTT
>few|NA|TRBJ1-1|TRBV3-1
CASSQVGLGAEAFF
TGTGCCAGCAGCCAAGTGGGGCTGGGAGCTGAAGCTTTCTTT
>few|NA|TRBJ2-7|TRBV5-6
CASSSDTEDYEQYF
TGTGCCAGCAGCTCGGACACGGAGGATTACGAGCAGTACTTC
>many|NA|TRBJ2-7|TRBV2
CASSDGDLPYEQYF
TGTGCCAGCAGTGATGGGGACCTGCCCTACGAGCAGTACTTC
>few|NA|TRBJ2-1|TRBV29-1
CSVEHAGIYNEQFF
TGCAGCGTTGAGCACGCGGGAATTTACAATGAGCAGTTCTTC
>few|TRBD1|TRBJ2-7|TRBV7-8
CASSWDRDRPVYEQYF
TGTGCCAGCAGCTGGGACAGGGACAGGCCCGTTTACGAGCAGTACTTC
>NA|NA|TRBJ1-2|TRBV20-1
CSALGRYGYTF
TGCAGTGCACTTGGACGTTATGGCTACACCTTC
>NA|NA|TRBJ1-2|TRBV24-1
CATRGEGVLAGYTF
TGTGCCACTCGTGGTGAGGGCGTACTTGCTGGCTACACCTTC
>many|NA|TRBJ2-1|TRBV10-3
CAISDGRVSSNEQFF
TGTGCCATCAGTGACGGCAGGGTGTCTTCTAATGAGCAGTTCTTC
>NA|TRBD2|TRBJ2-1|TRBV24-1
CATSEVAGGSSYNEQFF
TGTGCCACCAGTGAAGTAGCGGGGGGAAGCTCCTACAATGAGCAGTTCTTC
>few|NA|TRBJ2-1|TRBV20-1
CSAPHRGGRNEQFF
TGCAGTGCACCTCACAGGGGAGGGCGAAATGAGCAGTTCTTC
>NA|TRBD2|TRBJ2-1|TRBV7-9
CASSLARREHEQFF
TGTGCCAGCAGCTTAGCTCGGCGGGAGCATGAGCAGTTCTTC
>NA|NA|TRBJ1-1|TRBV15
CATSRVAGLLEAFF
TGTGCCACCAGCAGAGTGGCTGGGCTCCTTGAAGCTTTCTTT